Each of the 20 T cell receptor beta chains below was sequenced from the same sample in a study of Ad26.COV2.S vaccination and SARS-CoV-2 variants. Treatment: about 20 received Ad26.COV2.S at low or high dose, single or two shots; several received placebo; per-sample allocation not given. Day 63 following the first vaccine or placebo injection was when the samples were taken. Only in-frame clones appear in the TCRdb table, and some are missing; sequencing was by immunoSEQ multiplex PCR. Among about 390,000 clones listed, 92% were seen once. The sequenced sample was peripheral blood, obtained in a trial of Ad26.COV2.S vaccine versus placebo. These receptors came from a person between 18 and 59 years old who received the Ad26.COV2.S COVID-19 vaccine or a placebo.

This clone occurred once. The chain is built from TRBV9 and TRBJ1-3; unclear D gene. Germline-derived CDR1 and CDR2 are SGDLS and YYNGEE. Deletions cut 0 bases from V and 7 bases from J, with 17 bases between. The CDR3 runs to 16 residues. The CDR3 region has the DNA TGTGCCAGCAGCGTAGCGTCTGCCGGGTGGTGGAACACCATATATTTT. Protein sequence: CASSVASAGWWNTIYF.

This chain connects TRBV16 to TRBJ1-5, with D maybe TRBD1 (5 bases). Germline values: CDR1 KGHSY, CDR2 FQNENV. With 0 bases removed from V and 4 bases from J, the gap between germline ends came to 16 bases. The CDR3 has 17 amino acids. CDR3 nucleotides: TGTGCCAGCAGCCAATCCAGAAGTAGGGGCCGGAATCAGCCCCAGCATTTT. This codes for CASSQSRSRGRNQPQHF.

On this clone itself: One junction end does not reproduce the germline sequence, and a read error may be involved. The chain employs TRBV7-7 and TRBJ2-3; unclear D gene. The CDR3 is 13 residues long. From germline, CDR1 is SSHAT and CDR2 FNYEAQ (reference sequence). The CDR3 here is CASSLVPADTQYF. The CDR3 DNA sequence: TGTGCTAGCAGCTTAGTGCCAGCAGATACGCAGTATTTT. The full variable domain, completed using reference TRBV7-7 and TRBJ2-3, is GAGVSQSPRYKVTKRGQDVTLRCDPISSHATLYWYQQALGQGPEFLTYFNYEAQPDKSGLPSDRFSAERPEGSISTLTIQRTEQRDSAMYRCASSLVPADTQYFGPGTRLTVL.

V gene TRBV7-2 combines with J gene TRBJ1-2; D gene uncertain. CDR1 SGHTA and CDR2 FQGNSA come from the germline V gene. This CDR3 region has 14 residues. The V end was cut by 1 base, the J end by 6 bases, with 12 bases between. CDR3 DNA: TGTGCCAGCAGCTTAGTTAACAGCCAGGATGGCTACACCTTC. It yields the protein CASSLVNSQDGYTF.

The chain has TRBV4-3 and TRBJ2-3; 10 bases line up with TRBD1. This CDR3 is 14 amino acids long. The junction had 5 bases not matched to a gene; V was cut back by 4 bases and J by 7 bases. CDR1 and CDR2 (germline): LGHNA, YSLEER. CDR3 sequence: CASSPDRGWNTQYF. The CDR3 DNA is TGCGCCAGCAGCCCGGACAGGGGGTGGAATACGCAGTATTTT.

V is TRBV7-9 and J is TRBJ2-7; D tentatively fits TRBD1 or TRBD2 (5 bases each). Trimming shortened V by 5 bases and J by 6 bases, and 14 bases separated the two germline ends. In germline, CDR1 is SEHNR, CDR2 FQNEAQ (reference sequence). CDR3 length: 13 amino acids. CDR3 protein: CASSRDPFGEQYF. The CDR3 DNA reads as TGTGCCAGCAGCCGGGACCCTTTCGGCGAGCAGTACTTC.

The gene calls are TRBV4-3 and TRBJ1-2; TRBD1 aligns across 9 bases. The germline CDR1 and CDR2 sequences are LGHNA and YSLEER. J lost 4 bases, V lost 0 bases, and 6 bases had no gene match. This CDR3 comprises 16 residues. For the CDR3, the DNA is TGCGCCAGCAGCCAAGATGGGACAGGGTTCGGCTATGGCTACACCTTC. As protein: CASSQDGTGFGYGYTF.

The chain links TRBV6-2 or TRBV6-3 to TRBJ2-1; weak D call: TRBD2 (5 bases). The CDR3 sequence is 14 residues long. V dropped 0 bases and J dropped 7 bases, with 10 bases sitting between them. The germline CDR1 and CDR2 sequences are MNHEY and SVGEGT. The chain's CDR3 is CASSYSGRTNEQFF. The CDR3 nucleotides are TGTGCCAGCAGTTACTCGGGCAGGACTAATGAGCAGTTCTTC.

With regard to this clone: The same CDR3 can be traced to other DNA sequences in this sample. This chain joins TRBV29-1 and TRBJ2-5; D perhaps matches TRBD2 (6 bases). The germline gives CDR1 SQVTM, CDR2 ANQGSEA. The CDR3 has 11 amino acids. V was trimmed by 4 bases and J by 3 bases, leaving 6 bases between them. The CDR3 is CSVGGEETQYF. In DNA form, the CDR3 reads TGCAGCGTTGGGGGGGAAGAGACCCAGTACTTC.

This clone was recorded a few times. The rearrangement uses TRBV7-2 and TRBJ2-7; TRBD2 is a possible D gene (6 bases). The CDR3 runs to 15 residues. The germline V and J ends were trimmed by 5 bases and 2 bases, with 16 bases remaining between them. Germline CDR1 SGHTA, CDR2 FQGNSA. The CDR3: CASSIDGGIAYEQYF. The CDR3 DNA reads as TGTGCCAGCAGCATAGACGGAGGGATAGCCTACGAGCAGTACTTC.

This sequence joins TRBV19 and TRBJ1-1; possibly TRBD1 for D (6 bases). The CDR3 is made up of 14 amino acids. V lost 3 bases and J 0 bases, leaving 8 bases between the germline ends. In germline, CDR1 is LNHDA, CDR2 SQIVND (reference sequence). The CDR3 bases are TGTGCCAGTAGTATTACAGGGATGAACACTGAAGCTTTCTTT. Its protein is CASSITGMNTEAFF.

This chain links TRBV4-2 with TRBJ1-6; D remains unclear. Germline CDR1 is LGHNA and CDR2 is YNFKEQ. V was pared by 0 bases and J by 7 bases, with 10 bases between. CDR3 size: 15 residues. CDR3 DNA: TGTGCCAGCAGCCAAGATTCCAGCGAGAATTCACCCCTCCACTTT. Translating it yields CASSQDSSENSPLHF.

The J gene is TRBJ2-7, the V gene TRBV3-1 (or the pseudogene TRBV3-2); D gene ambiguous. Germline CDR1 LGHDT, CDR2 YNNKEL (reference sequence). This CDR3 has 14 residues. V shed 7 bases and J shed 0 bases, with 13 bases lying between them. The CDR3 here is CASTLGRSSYEQYF. The CDR3 bases are TGTGCCAGCACCCTCGGACGGAGCTCCTACGAGCAGTACTTC.

The chain recombines TRBV30 with TRBJ2-2; 7 bases agree with TRBD1. Trimming removed 0 bases from V and 3 bases from J; junction bases left unmatched: 7. The CDR3 contains 16 residues. Germline lookup yields CDR1 GTSNPN and CDR2 SVGIG (reference sequence). The CDR3 reads CAWSVPVTGYTGELFF. The DNA for the CDR3 is TGTGCCTGGAGTGTACCCGTGACAGGGTACACCGGGGAGCTGTTTTTT. Drawing the rest from reference TRBV30 and TRBJ2-2, the complete variable domain is SQTIHQWPATLVQPVGSPLSLECTVEGTSNPNLYWYRQAAGRGLQLLFYSVGIGQISSEVPQNLSASRPQDRQFILSSKKLLLSDSGFYLCAWSVPVTGYTGELFFGEGSRLTVL.

The V gene is TRBV16, the J gene TRBJ2-7; TRBD2 matches 12 bases. This CDR3 is 16 amino acids long. Germline lookup yields CDR1 KGHSY and CDR2 FQNENV. V gave up 4 bases and J gave up 11 bases; unmatched junction bases: 15. The CDR3 spells CASSPTRLAGGRSEYF. In DNA form, the CDR3 reads TGTGCCAGCAGCCCAACCCGTCTAGCGGGGGGGCGATCGGAGTACTTC.

The chain recombines TRBV5-1 with TRBJ2-3, with D tentatively TRBD1 (7 bases). The CDR3 extends over 14 amino acids. Trimming removed 1 base at V and 5 bases at J, with 11 bases between. Germline V lookup: CDR1 SGHRS, CDR2 YFSETQ. CDR3 sequence: CASSLSGGIDTQYF. CDR3 sequence (DNA): TGCGCCAGCAGCTTGTCAGGGGGGATAGATACGCAGTATTTT.

This sequence joins TRBV21-1 and TRBJ2-7; the table gives TRBD1 as D, unverified against the DNA. TRBV21-1 is shown as a pseudogene. The CDR3 totals 15 residues. The CDR3 DNA is TGTGCCAGCAGCAAAGCAAGACAGGGGAGGGACGAGCAGTACTTC. This codes for CASSKARQGRDEQYF.

This chain connects TRBV6-5 to TRBJ1-2; D gene uncertain. CDR3 length equals 12 residues. Trimming pared 5 bases from V and 5 bases from J, leaving 9 bases between. From germline, CDR1 is MNHEY and CDR2 SVGAGI. This chain's CDR3 is CASSKDPYGYTF. The DNA of the CDR3 is TGTGCCAGCAGTAAGGACCCATATGGCTACACCTTC.

This chain joins TRBV3-1 (or the pseudogene TRBV3-2) and TRBJ2-1, with 8 bases identical to TRBD2. This CDR3 has 16 amino acids. Germline CDR1 LGHDT, CDR2 YNNKEL (reference sequence). The ends lost 0 bases at V and 4 bases at J; junction bases unmatched: 5. The CDR3 DNA sequence: TGTGCCAGCAGCCAAGATCCGCGGGGGGAGTACAATGAGCAGTTCTTC. This encodes CASSQDPRGEYNEQFF.

The chain links TRBV3-1 (or the pseudogene TRBV3-2) to TRBJ2-2, with D possibly being TRBD2 (6 bases). The CDR3 is 16 amino acids. Germline V gives CDR1 LGHDT, CDR2 YNNKEL (reference sequence). The V end was cut by 0 bases, the J end by 3 bases, with 11 bases between. The CDR3 nucleotides are TGTGCCAGCAGCCAAGATTTAGGAGGGGACACCGGGGAGCTGTTTTTT. Translating it yields CASSQDLGGDTGELFF.